These 27 T cell receptor beta chains were all obtained from the same sample, sequenced in a study of PD-1 blockade in mismatch repair-deficient tumors. Only in-frame clones appear in the TCRdb table, and some are missing; sequencing was by immunoSEQ multiplex PCR. The table includes tens of thousands of clones, 83% detected once. The sample here was peripheral blood, taken 12 weeks after starting pembrolizumab. Receptors originate from an adult with mismatch repair-deficient cancer.

The chain is built from TRBV11-1 and TRBJ2-4; TRBD1 matches 7 bases. CDR3 length: 16 amino acids. Per the germline V gene, CDR1 is SGHAT and CDR2 is FQDESV (reference sequence). Germline trimming cut 5 bases from V and 2 bases from J; bases unmatched to any gene: 9. The CDR3 spells CASSPRQGPTKNIQYF. For the CDR3, the DNA is TGTGCCAGCAGCCCACGACAGGGCCCTACCAAAAACATTCAGTACTTC.

The chain carries TRBV29-1 and TRBJ2-7; tentative D call: TRBD2 (7 bases). The germline V gene encodes CDR1 SQVTM and CDR2 ANQGSEA. Trimming cost V 4 bases and J 7 bases, with 17 bases left between them. This CDR3 contains 13 residues. The chain's CDR3 is CSVAQGVGGEQYF. The CDR3 DNA sequence: TGCAGCGTTGCACAGGGCGTGGGGGGGGAGCAGTACTTC.

This chain links TRBV5-6 with TRBJ2-7; possibly TRBD1 or TRBD2 for D (6 bases each). Germline lookup yields CDR1 SGHDT and CDR2 YYEEEE. V lost 2 bases and J 7 bases, leaving 10 bases between the germline ends. The CDR3 has 12 residues. The chain's CDR3 is CASSLGGREQYF. The CDR3 region has the DNA TGTGCCAGCAGCTTAGGGGGGAGGGAGCAGTACTTC.

This clone is judged medium-sized. This chain connects TRBV5-4 to TRBJ1-2; a weak D match, TRBD1 (6 bases). V lost 4 bases to trimming and J lost 3 bases, with 19 bases between them. There are 16 residues in the CDR3. Germline lookup yields CDR1 SGHNT and CDR2 YYREEE (reference sequence). The CDR3 here is CASSAPGRGADYGYTF. The CDR3 DNA reads TGTGCCAGCAGCGCCCCCGGGCGGGGGGCGGACTATGGCTACACCTTC.

This rearrangement joins TRBV19 to TRBJ1-4; 7 bases align to TRBD1. The length of the CDR3 is 14 residues. V shed 3 bases and J 5 bases; nucleotides not matched to a gene: 3. Germline CDR1 LNHDA, CDR2 SQIVND (reference sequence). CDR3 residues: CASSMGTANEKLFF. The CDR3, as DNA: TGTGCCAGTAGTATGGGGACAGCAAATGAAAAACTGTTTTTT.

The chain recombines TRBV5-1 with TRBJ2-7, with 8 bases that match TRBD2. V dropped 4 bases and J dropped 3; count of bases not matched to a gene: 6. CDR3 length: 14 residues. The V gene's germline CDR1 is SGHRS and CDR2 YFSETQ. CDR3 nucleotide sequence: TGCGCCAGCAGCCAGGGACTAGTATACTACGAGCAGTACTTC. Encoded protein: CASSQGLVYYEQYF.

This clone was observed a few times. V is TRBV7-9 and J is TRBJ2-7, with TRBD1 identical over 8 bases. CDR3 length: 15 amino acids. V lost 5 bases and J lost 2; bases outside the gene matches: 8. Germline CDR1 and CDR2: SEHNR and FQNEAQ (reference sequence). The DNA of the CDR3 is TGTGCCAGCAGCGGACGGACAGGGACGCCCTACGAGCAGTACTTC. Residues: CASSGRTGTPYEQYF.

V gene TRBV7-8 combines with J gene TRBJ1-4; D might be TRBD1 (6 bases). Per the germline V gene, CDR1 is SGHVS and CDR2 is FQNEAQ. The CDR3 is 16 residues long. V shed 3 bases and J shed 7 bases, with 18 bases lying between them. The CDR3 DNA reads as TGTGCCAGCAGCTTCCGACAGCCCAGCAGGGGTGAAAAACTGTTTTTT. Protein: CASSFRQPSRGEKLFF.

The V call is TRBV4-3, the J call TRBJ1-1; the D gene is possibly TRBD1 (6 bases). The V gene's germline CDR1 is LGHNA and CDR2 YSLEER. V lost 0 bases and J 3 bases, leaving 14 bases between the germline ends. CDR3 length: 16 amino acids. In DNA, the CDR3 is TGCGCCAGCAGCCAAGATGAGGGGGGAGGCCACACTGAAGCTTTCTTT. The encoded protein is CASSQDEGGGHTEAFF.

Comments on this clone: Additional DNA sequences in this sample encode the identical CDR3. This chain uses TRBV5-1 with TRBJ1-2; D gene uncertain. CDR3 size: 12 residues. Germline-derived CDR1 and CDR2 are SGHRS and YFSETQ. V was cut by 0 bases and J by 4 bases, with 4 bases left in between. In DNA, the CDR3 is TGCGCCAGCAGCTTGGATGTCTATGGCTACACCTTC. This sequence encodes CASSLDVYGYTF.

A few counts support this clone. The chain links TRBV27 to TRBJ1-5, with D uncertain. The CDR3 sequence is 14 residues long. V gave up 4 bases and J gave up 4 bases, with 11 bases separating them. Germline assignment: CDR1 MNHEY and CDR2 SMNVEV (reference sequence). The CDR3 DNA reads as TGTGCCAGCAGTTCCCTGGCCGAAAATCAGCCCCAGCATTTT. Amino acids: CASSSLAENQPQHF.

The chain links TRBV29-1 to TRBJ2-2; D assignment may be TRBD1 or TRBD2 (6 bases each). The CDR3 loop spans 14 amino acids. The germline V gene has CDR1 SQVTM and CDR2 ANQGSEA. V lost 5 bases to trimming and J lost 7 bases, with 17 bases between them. The CDR3 protein is CSVNWGASFGELFF. For the CDR3, the DNA is TGCAGCGTTAATTGGGGGGCCTCTTTCGGGGAGCTGTTTTTT.

This chain links TRBV2 with TRBJ1-3; D uncertain. V gave up 4 bases and J gave up 9 bases, with 13 bases separating them. CDR1 and CDR2 (germline): SNHLY, FYNNEI. This CDR3 is 13 amino acids long. The CDR3 DNA reads TGTGCCAGCAGTGTATCTTGGTCCGGCACCATATATTTT. This codes for CASSVSWSGTIYF.

This clone was found once. Written as DNA, the CDR3 is TGTGCCAGCAGCCCAGACAGGAATGAAGCTTTCTTT. Translation gives CASSPDRNEAFF. This chain connects TRBV7-9 to TRBJ1-1, with D perhaps TRBD1 (6 bases). Trimming removed 5 bases at V and 7 bases at J, with 11 bases between. Looked up from germline, CDR1 is SEHNR and CDR2 is FQNEAQ (reference sequence). The CDR3 loop spans 12 amino acids.

The CDR3 spells CASSLGVGPEAFF. CDR3 nucleotides: TGTGCCAGCAGCTTGGGGGTGGGTCCTGAAGCTTTCTTT. This sequence joins TRBV5-6 and TRBJ1-1; the D is unclear. There are 13 residues in the CDR3. V was clipped by 0 bases and J by 6 bases, with 9 bases between them. CDR1 is SGHDT and CDR2 is YYEEEE in the germline V gene.

In this sample, this clone turned up a few times. The gene calls are TRBV5-4 and TRBJ2-2, with 9 bases fitting TRBD1. V lost 4 bases and J lost 5; bases outside the gene matches: 3. The germline V gene has CDR1 SGHNT and CDR2 YYREEE (reference sequence). The CDR3 contains 14 residues. Here the CDR3 DNA reads TGTGCCAGCAGCCCGGGACAGGGTACCGGGGAGCTGTTTTTT. As protein: CASSPGQGTGELFF.

The chain is built from TRBV28 and TRBJ1-5; D remains unclear. The ends were cut back, 6 bases at V and 4 bases at J, with 10 bases in the middle. The CDR3 extends over 13 amino acids. Germline V gene sequence: CDR1 MDHEN, CDR2 SYDVKM. The CDR3 here is CASRAVWNQPQHF. CDR3 coding DNA: TGTGCCAGCAGGGCCGTATGGAATCAGCCCCAGCATTTT.

The V call is TRBV4-1, the J call TRBJ2-3, with 7 bases matching TRBD2. Unmatched junction bases numbered 4, after V lost 0 bases and J lost 1 base. The CDR3 is made up of 16 amino acids. CDR1 is MGHRA, CDR2 YSYEKL, per germline. The CDR3 protein is CASSQEGSGGTDTQYF. CDR3 bases: TGCGCCAGCAGCCAAGAAGGGAGCGGGGGCACAGATACGCAGTATTTT.

The rearrangement links TRBV10-3 to TRBJ1-2; D is ambiguous. V lost 4 bases and J lost 2, with 5 bases in between. The CDR3 totals 12 residues. Germline V lookup: CDR1 ENHRY, CDR2 SYGVKD. CDR3 nucleotide sequence: TGTGCCATCAGTGCACAGAACTATGGCTACACCTTC. Amino acid sequence: CAISAQNYGYTF.

This chain links TRBV5-1 with TRBJ2-1, with D possibly matching TRBD2 (6 bases). Deletions cut 6 bases from V and 9 bases from J, with 22 bases between. The CDR3 runs 15 residues. Germline CDR1 and CDR2: SGHRS and YFSETQ. CDR3 amino acids: CASTPGLSGGFEQFF. The CDR3 DNA reads as TGCGCCAGCACCCCGGGACTTAGCGGAGGTTTTGAGCAGTTCTTC.

CDR3 DNA: TGCAGCGTCAACCGGGACAGACAATACAATGAGCAGTTCTTC. It codes for CSVNRDRQYNEQFF. The rearrangement links TRBV29-1 to TRBJ2-1; 7 bases map to TRBD1. The length of the CDR3 is 14 residues. Germline loops: CDR1 SQVTM, CDR2 ANQGSEA. With V trimmed by 6 bases and J by 4 bases, 9 bases remained unmatched.

The chain has TRBV5-1 and TRBJ2-1; 8 nucleotides line up with TRBD1. CDR3 length equals 14 residues. The J segment lost 6 bases and the V segment lost 0 bases, leaving 2 bases of the junction unmatched. The germline V gene encodes CDR1 SGHRS and CDR2 YFSETQ. The CDR3 reads CASSLGTGGNEQFF. CDR3 bases: TGCGCCAGCAGCTTGGGTACAGGGGGCAATGAGCAGTTCTTC.

This chain links TRBV7-6 with TRBJ1-3; TRBD1 is a possible D gene (6 bases). CDR3 length: 17 residues. V was pared by 1 base and J by 3 bases, with 16 bases between. From germline, CDR1 is SGHVS and CDR2 FNYEAQ. This CDR3 is CASSLEWRSGVGNTIYF. Here the CDR3 DNA reads TGTGCCAGCAGCTTAGAGTGGAGGTCAGGGGTTGGAAACACCATATATTTT.

This rearrangement joins TRBV19 to TRBJ2-7; 10 nucleotides align to TRBD1. V was clipped by 5 bases and J by 2 bases; unmatched bases: 9. CDR3 length: 16 residues. Looked up from germline, CDR1 is LNHDA and CDR2 is SQIVND (reference sequence). In DNA form, the CDR3 reads TGTGCCAGTAGTCCCATCCCCGGGACAGGGGCCTACGAGCAGTACTTC. This codes for CASSPIPGTGAYEQYF.

The chain combines TRBV13 with TRBJ2-2; possibly TRBD1 for D (6 bases). The length of the CDR3 is 18 residues. V shed 3 bases and J shed 0 bases, with 17 bases lying between them. Per the germline V gene, CDR1 is PRHDT and CDR2 is FYEKMQ (reference sequence). The chain's CDR3 is CASSFSDSEEPNTGELFF. CDR3 coding DNA: TGTGCCAGCAGCTTCTCGGACAGCGAGGAACCGAACACCGGGGAGCTGTTTTTT.

This clone was seen only once. The V and J genes are TRBV21-1 and TRBJ2-2; TRBD1 was called by the table and not checked on the DNA. TRBV21-1 is shown as a pseudogene. The CDR3 totals 17 residues. The CDR3 loop is CASSAPTGATNTGELFF. The CDR3 DNA sequence: TGTGCCAGCAGCGCCCCTACAGGTGCCACGAACACCGGGGAGCTGTTTTTT.

The rearrangement links TRBV5-6 to TRBJ2-5; 9 bases map to TRBD1. The last part of the DNA fits TRBJ2-7 better; the J call may be wrong. CDR1 is SGHDT, CDR2 YYEEEE, per germline. The CDR3 runs to 17 residues. CDR3 nucleotides: TGTGCCAGCAGCTCCCGGGACAGGGTATCCGGTGCCTACGAGCAGTACTTC. Its translation: CASSSRDRVSGAYEQYF.